The next 19 T cell receptor beta chains were all read from a single sample in a study of response to subunit inactivated influenza vaccine. Each CDR3 protein is one row after TCRdb ran MiXCR on the RT-PCR reads. The repertoire includes 450,000 to 700,000 distinct CDR3 sequences, 13% to 15% of them detected once, and 8.5% to 14% sits in the top ten. Material: PBMCs from blood, obtained 11 to 12 days after vaccination. The receptors stem from a man aged 50 or older who received an inactivated influenza vaccine.

The rearrangement joins TRBV4-1 to TRBJ2-3; 10 positions match TRBD2. The length of the CDR3 is 15 residues. CDR1 is MGHRA and CDR2 is YSYEKL in the germline V gene. Trimming took 1 base from V and 4 from J; bases not matched to a gene: 2. DNA of the CDR3: TGCGCCAGCAGCCAAGCCGGGACTAGCGCAGATACGCAGTATTTT. It codes for CASSQAGTSADTQYF.

This rearrangement joins TRBV7-3 to TRBJ2-1; D may correspond to TRBD1 or TRBD2 (5 bases each). Germline values: CDR1 SGHTA, CDR2 FQGTGA. Trimming removed 5 bases at V and 10 bases at J, with 15 bases between. The CDR3 has 13 residues. The CDR3 DNA reads TGTGCCAGCAGCCTAGGAGCCTGGGGGGAGCAGTTCTTC. Its translation is CASSLGAWGEQFF.

This clonotype showed up many times. The chain uses TRBV29-1 and TRBJ2-2, with D possibly TRBD2 on 6 matching bases. The CDR3 totals 13 residues. Germline V gene sequence: CDR1 SQVTM, CDR2 ANQGSEA. The DNA for the CDR3 is TGCAGTGCATGTAGCGGGAACACCGGGGAGCTGTTTTTT. Protein product: CSACSGNTGELFF.

This clonotype was counted a few times. The CDR3 region has the DNA TGCAGTGCTAGAGATGTGACTCTCTCCTACAATGAGCAGTTCTTC. Amino acids: CSARDVTLSYNEQFF. The chain has TRBV20-1 and TRBJ2-1, with no clear D. The length of the CDR3 is 15 residues. Germline V gene data show CDR1 as DFQATT and CDR2 as SNEGSKA (reference sequence). The V gene lost 0 bases and the J gene lost 0 bases, with 9 bases spanning the gap.

This clonotype was seen only a few times. The chain carries TRBV20-1 and TRBJ2-1, with 7 bases matching TRBD1. J was trimmed by 3 bases and V by 5 bases; bases with no gene match: 10. Germline loops: CDR1 DFQATT, CDR2 SNEGSKA (reference sequence). The CDR3 loop spans 15 amino acids. CDR3 DNA: TGCAGTGCTGGCAAGACAGGGATTCTCTACAATGAGCAGTTCTTC. It yields the protein CSAGKTGILYNEQFF.

This clonotype is a singleton in its sample. J is TRBJ2-5 and V is TRBV7-8, with 9 positions matching TRBD1. From germline, CDR1 is SGHVS and CDR2 FQNEAQ. The junction had 9 bases not matched to a gene; V was cut back by 5 bases and J by 5 bases. The length of the CDR3 is 15 residues. The CDR3 is CASSRGDRARETQYF. CDR3 nucleotide sequence: TGTGCCAGCAGCCGGGGGGACAGGGCCCGGGAGACCCAGTACTTC.

This clonotype was observed at least ten times. The gene calls are TRBV11-2 and TRBJ2-1; D is undetermined. Trimming pared 3 bases from V and 2 bases from J, leaving 5 bases between. Per germline, CDR1 SGHAT and CDR2 FQNNGV. CDR3 size: 13 residues. For the CDR3, the DNA is TGTGCCAGCAGCTTCTCCACCTACAATGAGCAGTTCTTC. It yields the protein CASSFSTYNEQFF.

This sequence joins TRBV11-2 and TRBJ2-5, with TRBD1 as a possible D gene (6 bases). The germline V gene has CDR1 SGHAT and CDR2 FQNNGV. V dropped 5 bases and J dropped 2 bases, with 18 bases sitting between them. There are 16 residues in the CDR3. The DNA of the CDR3 is TGTGCCAGCAGCCCAAGGGTGGGGGCCGGACAAGAGACCCAGTACTTC. Translated: CASSPRVGAGQETQYF.

The V and J genes are TRBV24-1 and TRBJ2-3; 8 bases are shared with TRBD2. Germline trimming cut 4 bases from V and 1 base from J; bases unmatched to any gene: 6. CDR3 length: 16 amino acids. Germline V gene data show CDR1 as KGHDR and CDR2 as SFDVKD. The CDR3 sequence: CATSDSGTRGTDTQYF. Written as DNA, the CDR3 is TGTGCCACCAGTGACTCCGGGACTAGAGGCACAGATACGCAGTATTTT.

The table lists this clonotype with a few counts. This sequence joins TRBV6-1 and TRBJ1-1; TRBD1 matches 7 bases. Germline lookup yields CDR1 MNHNS and CDR2 SASEGT. This CDR3 spans 13 amino acids. The J segment lost 6 bases and the V segment lost 6 bases, leaving 7 bases of the junction unmatched. The CDR3 spells CASRIPGQPEAFF. The DNA of the CDR3 is TGTGCCAGCAGGATACCGGGACAGCCTGAAGCTTTCTTT.

There are a few counts of this clonotype. The chain employs TRBV3-1 and TRBJ1-2, with D perhaps matching TRBD1 (5 bases). V was clipped by 2 bases and J by 8 bases, with 9 bases between them. Germline CDR1 reads LGHDT; CDR2 reads YNNKEL (reference sequence). The CDR3 consists of 12 residues. Written as DNA, the CDR3 is TGTGCCAGCAGCCAATTGGGGGACGGCTACACCTTC. It encodes CASSQLGDGYTF.

This chain links TRBV12-3 or TRBV12-4 with TRBJ1-2; the D gene is possibly TRBD1 (6 bases). This CDR3 is 16 amino acids long. Trimming took 4 bases from V and 4 from J, leaving 19 bases between them. The CDR3 sequence is CASSSINRDLGYGYTF. As DNA, the CDR3 is TGTGCCAGCAGTTCCATTAACAGGGATTTAGGCTATGGCTACACCTTC.

This clonotype has a count of ten or more. J is TRBJ1-1 and V is TRBV4-3, with D possibly being TRBD1 (5 bases). CDR3 length: 20 residues. Germline V lookup: CDR1 LGHNA, CDR2 YSLEER. V was pared by 0 bases and J by 4 bases, with 27 bases between. The CDR3 DNA sequence: TGCGCCAGCAGCCAAGATCTTCGGCCAAAATCAGGGACGGGAAGCACTGAAGCTTTCTTT. As protein: CASSQDLRPKSGTGSTEAFF.

In its sample, this clonotype was seen a few times. The chain carries TRBV28 and TRBJ1-5; D is undetermined. Trimming left V 6 bases short and J 8 bases short, with 11 bases between. CDR3 size: 12 residues. Looked up from germline, CDR1 is MDHEN and CDR2 is SYDVKM. The chain's CDR3 is CASSSRGEPQHF. The DNA of the CDR3 is TGTGCCAGCAGCAGCCGCGGGGAGCCCCAGCATTTT.

In this sample, this clonotype turned up a few times. The rearrangement links TRBV7-9 to TRBJ1-4; the D gene is possibly TRBD1 (5 bases). Germline V gene data show CDR1 as SEHNR and CDR2 as FQNEAQ (reference sequence). Trimming took 5 bases from V and 0 from J, leaving 10 bases between them. This CDR3 is 15 amino acids long. The CDR3 region has the DNA TGTGCCAGCAGCCTGGGGCGATCAACTAATGAAAAACTGTTTTTT. Protein sequence: CASSLGRSTNEKLFF.

This clonotype was counted between two and nine times. V and J are TRBV28 and TRBJ2-3; D call uncertain. The germline gives CDR1 MDHEN, CDR2 SYDVKM. The CDR3 is made up of 14 amino acids. Trimming removed 2 bases at V and 4 bases at J, with 10 bases between. CDR3 nucleotides: TGTGCCAGCAGTTTACGCCGGTGGGCAGATACGCAGTATTTT. This translates into CASSLRRWADTQYF. Full variable domain (remainder filled in from reference TRBV28 and TRBJ2-3): DVKVTQSSRYLVKRTGEKVFLECVQDMDHENMFWYRQDPGLGLRLIYFSYDVKMKEKGDIPEGYSVSREKKERFSLILESASTNQTSMYLCASSLRRWADTQYFGPGTRLTVL.

A few counts support this clonotype. V gene TRBV20-1 combines with J gene TRBJ2-1; D is uncertain. The germline gives CDR1 DFQATT, CDR2 SNEGSKA (reference sequence). V dropped 3 bases and J dropped 6 bases, with 15 bases sitting between them. The CDR3 is 14 amino acids. The CDR3: CSASSADGVNEQFF. CDR3 sequence (DNA): TGCAGTGCTAGCTCCGCGGATGGGGTCAATGAGCAGTTCTTC.

The chain is built from TRBV6-1 and TRBJ1-6, with TRBD1 identical over 7 bases. The germline gives CDR1 MNHNS, CDR2 SASEGT. The CDR3 has 18 residues. The V gene end was trimmed by 6 bases and the J gene end by 7 bases; junction bases not matched to a gene: 18. CDR3 sequence (DNA): TGTGCCAGCAGCCACCAAACTGGGGACAGCTTTAGGAATTCACCCCTCCACTTT. Its protein is CASSHQTGDSFRNSPLHF.

The rearrangement joins TRBV15 to TRBJ2-3; D gene ambiguous. V was pared by 0 bases and J by 1 base, with 8 bases between. The CDR3 contains 15 residues. Germline CDR1 LNHNV, CDR2 YYDKDF (reference sequence). CDR3 sequence (DNA): TGTGCCACCAGCAGAGATGGCCTACGCACAGATACGCAGTATTTT. As protein: CATSRDGLRTDTQYF.